The 10 T cell receptor beta chains below were found in one sample sequenced in a study of blood T cell repertoires in COVID-19. The protocol was immunoSEQ multiplex PCR, while the TCRdb copy is restricted to in-frame clones and leaves out a portion. The sample consists of roughly 320,000 clones, about nine tenths of them appearing once. The sequenced sample consisted of peripheral blood. These receptors originate from a woman aged 25 to 39 with COVID-19, enrolled during active disease.

This chain joins TRBV7-8 and TRBJ2-2; 7 nucleotides align to TRBD1. The J segment lost 4 bases and the V segment lost 6 bases, leaving 2 bases of the junction unmatched. The CDR3 has 13 amino acids. In germline, CDR1 is SGHVS, CDR2 FQNEAQ. The CDR3 is CASRGQSTGELFF. As DNA, the CDR3 is TGTGCCAGCAGGGGACAGAGCACCGGGGAGCTGTTTTTT.

The chain joins TRBV6-1 to TRBJ2-7; D unclear. From germline, CDR1 is MNHNS and CDR2 SASEGT. The CDR3 sequence is 15 residues long. V gave up 1 base and J gave up 2 bases, with 12 bases separating them. CDR3 residues: CASSEGSGSAYEQYV. The CDR3 DNA is TGTGCCAGCAGTGAAGGGTCAGGATCCGCCTACGAGCAGTACGTC.

The rearrangement joins TRBV18 to TRBJ1-1; D perhaps matches TRBD1 (6 bases). The CDR3 runs to 16 residues. Trimming shortened V by 3 bases and J by 4 bases, and 18 bases separated the two germline ends. Germline V gene lookup returns CDR1 KGHSH and CDR2 LQKENI. In DNA form, the CDR3 reads TGTGCCAGCTCACCCTATGCGCAGGGGTTCGGCACTGAAGCTTTCTTT. Protein: CASSPYAQGFGTEAFF.

This chain joins TRBV5-6 and TRBJ1-5; D remains ambiguous. Germline V lookup: CDR1 SGHDT, CDR2 YYEEEE. This CDR3 contains 18 residues. V dropped 0 bases and J dropped 0 bases, with 16 bases sitting between them. Here the CDR3 DNA reads TGTGCCAGCAGCTTGGGCGGATCCGGACTTTATAGCAATCAGCCCCAGCATTTT. This sequence encodes CASSLGGSGLYSNQPQHF.

The rearrangement links TRBV9 to TRBJ2-2; D perhaps matches TRBD2 (6 bases). The CDR3 runs to 19 residues. Germline-derived CDR1 and CDR2 are SGDLS and YYNGEE. Trimming cost V 4 bases and J 4 bases, with 26 bases left between them. CDR3 nucleotides: TGTGCCAGCAGCCTCAGCGGGCTACCTAATAATCTGGGCACCGGGGAGCTGTTTTTT. It codes for CASSLSGLPNNLGTGELFF.

This rearrangement joins TRBV28 to TRBJ1-5; 8 bases line up with TRBD1. CDR3 length: 13 amino acids. Germline V gene lookup returns CDR1 MDHEN and CDR2 SYDVKM. V lost 8 bases, J lost 7 bases, and 7 bases stayed unmatched. The CDR3: CASGDRFYQPQHF. Here the CDR3 DNA reads TGTGCCAGCGGGGACAGGTTTTACCAGCCCCAGCATTTT.

The sample holds many counts of this clone. The V call is TRBV11-3, the J call TRBJ2-7, with 12 bases aligning to TRBD1. The CDR3 has 15 amino acids. V shed 5 bases and J 5 bases; nucleotides not matched to a gene: 7. Germline V CDR1 and CDR2: SGHNT, YENEEA. In DNA, the CDR3 is TGTGCCAGCAGCCTTAGGGGGACAGGGGGCAACGAGCAGTACTTC. Its protein is CASSLRGTGGNEQYF. The variable domain in full, with the rest retrieved from reference TRBV11-3 and TRBJ2-7, is EAGVVQSPRYKIIEKKQPVAFWCNPISGHNTLYWYLQNLGQGPELLIRYENEEAVDDSQLPKDRFSAERLKGVDSTLKIQPAELGDSAVYLCASSLRGTGGNEQYFGPGTRLTVT.

The CDR3 protein is CASSVAGQGAGEKLFF. The CDR3 region has the DNA TGTGCCAGCAGCGTAGCCGGACAGGGGGCAGGGGAAAAACTGTTTTTT. The chain has TRBV9 and TRBJ1-4; 11 nucleotides match TRBD1. Germline V gene data show CDR1 as SGDLS and CDR2 as YYNGEE. V lost 0 bases and J lost 8; bases outside the gene matches: 6. CDR3 size: 16 residues.

CDR3 region: CAGRPGTGGTDTQYF. The CDR3, as DNA: TGTGCAGGAAGACCCGGGACAGGGGGCACAGATACGCAGTATTTT. The chain employs TRBV2 and TRBJ2-3; 10 bases fit TRBD1. Germline V gene data show CDR1 as SNHLY and CDR2 as FYNNEI. This CDR3 is built from 15 residues.

The chain uses TRBV9 and TRBJ2-3, with 9 bases aligning to TRBD1. CDR3 length: 15 amino acids. CDR1 and CDR2 from the germline V gene are SGDLS and YYNGEE. The V segment lost 3 bases and the J segment 1 base; nucleotides outside the gene matches: 3. The CDR3 DNA reads as TGTGCCAGCAGCGCGGGACAGGGAGGCACAGATACGCAGTATTTT. It translates to CASSAGQGGTDTQYF. Using reference TRBV9 and TRBJ2-3 for the parts outside the CDR3, the full variable domain is DSGVTQTPKHLITATGQRVTLRCSPRSGDLSVYWYQQSLDQGLQFLIQYYNGEERAKGNILERFSAQQFPDLHSELNLSSLELGDSALYFCASSAGQGGTDTQYFGPGTRLTVL.